A single sample gave rise to the 16 T cell receptor beta chains below, sequenced in a study of early T cells in non-severe SARS-CoV-2 infection. TCRdb re-called the 5' RACE reads through MiXCR, storing one row per CDR3 protein. The data show about 29,000 distinct CDR3 sequences, approximately 4.8% seen once. The sample consisted of whole blood. The receptors were gathered from an adult who was a healthcare worker with PCR-confirmed SARS-CoV-2 infection or an uninfected control (not recorded which).

This chain links TRBV20-1 with TRBJ2-3; no clear D gene. The CDR3 is 15 residues long. CDR1 is DFQATT and CDR2 is SNEGSKA in the germline V gene (reference sequence). V dropped 0 bases and J dropped 0 bases, with 10 bases sitting between them. The CDR3 reads CSARDRGGSTDTQYF. The CDR3 DNA is TGCAGTGCTAGAGATCGAGGCGGAAGCACAGATACGCAGTATTTT.

This clonotype was picked up many times. The CDR3 loop is CSVRDRDNSPLHF. As DNA, the CDR3 is TGCAGCGTCCGGGACAGGGATAATTCACCCCTCCACTTT. The chain uses TRBV29-1 and TRBJ1-6; TRBD1 matches 9 bases. Germline CDR1 reads SQVTM; CDR2 reads ANQGSEA. J lost 5 bases, V lost 6 bases, and 2 bases had no gene match. The CDR3 length is 13 residues.

The chain combines TRBV29-1 with TRBJ1-3; no firm D call. Per the germline V gene, CDR1 is SQVTM and CDR2 is ANQGSEA. The V end lost 3 bases, the J end lost 4 bases, and 16 bases lay between the germline ends. The CDR3 totals 15 residues. CDR3 sequence: CSVDPGSPSGNTIYF. In DNA, the CDR3 is TGCAGCGTTGATCCGGGCAGCCCATCAGGAAACACCATATATTTT.

This clonotype was recorded at least ten times. This chain uses TRBV5-1 with TRBJ1-6; 10 bases match TRBD1. Germline V lookup: CDR1 SGHRS, CDR2 YFSETQ. J gave up 11 bases and V 4 bases, and 6 bases lay outside the gene matches. CDR3 size: 14 residues. The CDR3 nucleotides read TGCGCCAGCAGCCCCGGGACAGGGGTTACACCCCTCCACTTT. Amino acid sequence: CASSPGTGVTPLHF.

On this clonotype itself: A single base separates this from a much larger clone, so it may be a read error. The chain employs TRBV5-5 and TRBJ2-7, with 7 bases matching TRBD2. The CDR3 spans 14 residues. Per germline, CDR1 SGHKS and CDR2 YYEKEE (reference sequence). The CDR3 nucleotides are TGTGTCAGCAGCTTACGGACGGGAGGCCACGAGCAGTACTTC. As protein: CVSSLRTGGHEQYF.

This chain joins TRBV25-1 and TRBJ2-7; D not certain. V shed 5 bases and J shed 5 bases, with 13 bases lying between them. CDR1 and CDR2 (germline): MGHDK, SYGVNS. The CDR3 extends over 13 amino acids. The DNA of the CDR3 is TGTGCCAGCAGTTATGGTGGAACCAACGAGCAGTACTTC. Translating gives CASSYGGTNEQYF.

The V call is TRBV10-3, the J call TRBJ2-4; the match to TRBD1 covers 8 bases. With V trimmed by 0 bases and J by 5 bases, 3 bases remained unmatched. Germline V CDR1 and CDR2: ENHRY, SYGVKD. The CDR3 totals 15 residues. CDR3 sequence: CAISESWGQENIQYF. As DNA, the CDR3 is TGTGCCATCAGTGAGTCTTGGGGACAGGAAAACATTCAGTACTTC.

The genes are TRBV7-2 and TRBJ2-3, with D perhaps TRBD2 (6 bases). Germline V gene lookup returns CDR1 SGHTA and CDR2 FQGNSA. The V and J ends lost 3 bases and 6 bases respectively, with 16 bases between them. The CDR3 extends over 15 amino acids. In nucleotides, the CDR3 is TGTGCCAGCAGCTTCGCCGGGAGTAGCATGGATACGCAGTATTTT. Translating it yields CASSFAGSSMDTQYF.

At least ten counts were recorded for this clonotype. V is TRBV2 and J is TRBJ1-5, with 8 positions matching TRBD1. Germline V gives CDR1 SNHLY, CDR2 FYNNEI. Trimming cost V 6 bases and J 0 bases; bases outside gene matches: 7. The CDR3 loop spans 16 amino acids. The CDR3 protein is CASRGDRFYSNQPQHF. The CDR3 coding sequence is TGTGCCAGCAGAGGGGACAGGTTTTATAGCAATCAGCCCCAGCATTTT. Based on the CDR3 plus reference TRBV2 and TRBJ1-5, the full variable domain is EPEVTQTPSHQVTQMGQEVILRCVPISNHLYFYWYRQILGQKVEFLVSFYNNEISEKSEIFDDQFSVERPDGSNFTLKIRSTKLEDSAMYFCASRGDRFYSNQPQHFGDGTRLSIL.

This clonotype was observed many times. This chain connects TRBV27 to TRBJ2-7; 10 nucleotides align to TRBD1. V gave up 7 bases and J gave up 5 bases; unmatched junction bases: 11. From germline, CDR1 is MNHEY and CDR2 SMNVEV (reference sequence). The CDR3 is made up of 15 amino acids. CDR3 coding DNA: TGTGCCAGCATTCATACCGGGACAGGGGTCCACGAGCAGTACTTC. It translates to CASIHTGTGVHEQYF.

This clonotype came up many times. V is TRBV7-9 and J is TRBJ2-7, with D uncertain. CDR3 length equals 13 residues. The V gene lost 1 base and the J gene lost 6 bases, with 10 bases spanning the gap. CDR1 and CDR2 from the germline V gene are SEHNR and FQNEAQ (reference sequence). The CDR3 reads CASSLGVFGEQYF. In DNA form, the CDR3 reads TGTGCCAGCAGCTTAGGTGTTTTCGGCGAGCAGTACTTC.

This clonotype was detected many times. The chain combines TRBV19 with TRBJ2-1; D ambiguous. There are 14 residues in the CDR3. V was trimmed by 7 bases and J by 0 bases, leaving 10 bases between them. CDR1 LNHDA and CDR2 SQIVND come from the germline V gene (reference sequence). CDR3 in DNA: TGTGCCAGTAAACCAGAGTACTCCTACAATGAGCAGTTCTTC. Encoded protein: CASKPEYSYNEQFF.

The chain is built from TRBV20-1 and TRBJ2-3; TRBD1 matches 7 bases. Germline trimming cut 4 bases from V and 2 bases from J; bases unmatched to any gene: 6. Germline V gives CDR1 DFQATT, CDR2 SNEGSKA (reference sequence). CDR3 length equals 14 residues. The CDR3 coding sequence is TGCAGTGCTACGGACAGGTCCCACACAGATACGCAGTATTTT. It encodes CSATDRSHTDTQYF.

This clonotype was seen many times. The chain joins TRBV27 to TRBJ2-7; 7 bases are shared with TRBD1. Germline CDR1 and CDR2: MNHEY and SMNVEV (reference sequence). This CDR3 region has 13 residues. The V and J ends lost 6 bases and 1 base, in that order; junction bases with no gene match: 3. The CDR3 loop reads CASREGQSYEQYF. CDR3 nucleotide sequence: TGTGCCAGCAGAGAGGGACAGTCCTACGAGCAGTACTTC.

This clonotype was recorded at least ten times. The genes are TRBV12-3 or TRBV12-4 and TRBJ2-5; tentatively, D is TRBD2 (5 bases). Between the trimmed V and J ends, which lost 5 bases and 3 bases, there was a span of 10 bases. The CDR3 length is 13 residues. The CDR3 region has the DNA TGTGCCAGCAGTATGGACTTGAAAGAGACCCAGTACTTC. This encodes CASSMDLKETQYF.

Many counts were recorded for this clonotype. This chain joins TRBV12-3 or TRBV12-4 and TRBJ1-6, with 9 bases identical to TRBD1. The CDR3 is 14 amino acids. Trimming at V came to 1 base and at J to 11 bases, leaving 3 bases not matched to a gene. CDR3 nucleotides: TGTGCCAGCAGTTTAGGGACAGGGGTGGCACCCCTCCACTTT. Its protein product is CASSLGTGVAPLHF.